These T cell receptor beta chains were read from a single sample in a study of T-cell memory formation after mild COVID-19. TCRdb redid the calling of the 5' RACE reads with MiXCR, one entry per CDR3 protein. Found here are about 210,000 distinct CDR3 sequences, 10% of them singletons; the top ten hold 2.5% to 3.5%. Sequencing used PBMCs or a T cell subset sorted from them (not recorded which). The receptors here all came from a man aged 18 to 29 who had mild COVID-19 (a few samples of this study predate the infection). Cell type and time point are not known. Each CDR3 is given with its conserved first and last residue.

CASSLAEVVLGKTQYF	TRBV5-1	TRBJ2-5
CAISGQANTEAFF	TRBV10-3	TRBJ1-1
CASSSSGPYTDTQYF	TRBV5-1	TRBJ2-3
CASSPPGQGDNEQFF	TRBV18	TRBJ2-1
CSARRDGNSPLHF	TRBV20-1	TRBJ1-6
CATRRDSYTEAFF	TRBV24-1	TRBJ1-1
CASSRKHSPLHF	TRBV14	TRBJ1-6
CASSQGPSGPTDTQYF	TRBV4-3	TRBJ2-3
CAWSYGQHADNEQFF	TRBV30	TRBJ2-1
CASRGLAGGLETQYF	TRBV7-9	TRBJ2-5
CAWSAGTGGFYNSPLHF	TRBV30	TRBJ1-6
CSAIATARDEKLFF	TRBV20-1	TRBJ1-4
CSARRDSLGDSAFF	TRBV20-1	TRBJ1-1
CASSTPQGGDTEAFF	TRBV25-1	TRBJ1-1
CASRPQGKGTEAFF	TRBV27	TRBJ1-1
CASSSRSYGAGTDTQYF	TRBV4-3	TRBJ2-3
CASSFSGARTGELFF	TRBV5-1	TRBJ2-2
CASSAGQGTEAFF	TRBV5-1	TRBJ1-1
CALSSGPTYEQYF	TRBV5-4	TRBJ2-7
CSVEDRRPQAFF	TRBV29-1	TRBJ1-1
CASRDSGTGTFYEQYF	TRBV6-2/TRBV6-3	TRBJ2-7
CASSPGLAGVEQFF	TRBV18	TRBJ2-1
CASKKSVPTGLSGNTIYF	TRBV6-6	TRBJ1-3
CASSLVYLKYEQFF	TRBV7-2	TRBJ2-1
CASSSRSGTYGYTF	TRBV7-9	TRBJ1-2
CASSMVNILFTYGYTF	TRBV19	TRBJ1-2
CATSDASKADPQYF	TRBV24-1	TRBJ2-3
CSARRERGYTGELFF	TRBV20-1	TRBJ2-2
CASSLTGATNYGYTF	TRBV28	TRBJ1-2
CASSLAGQPTDTQYF	TRBV5-1	TRBJ2-3
CASSHINREGEQYF	TRBV4-2	TRBJ2-7
CASSQAGSGGSYNEQFF	TRBV3-1	TRBJ2-1
CASSKGLAGQETQYF	TRBV5-4	TRBJ2-5
CSARDEGRETQYF	TRBV20-1	TRBJ2-5
CASSRFDLRGGQPQHF	TRBV7-9	TRBJ1-5
CASSPNRNRGVYTF	TRBV18	TRBJ1-2
CASSLAGSLDTQYF	TRBV7-9	TRBJ2-3
CASRVPSGGRSYEQYF	TRBV2	TRBJ2-7
CATSAGDRSTQYF	TRBV24-1	TRBJ2-3
CASSTRGTPNYGYTF	TRBV6-6	TRBJ1-2
CASSPIRSTDTQYF	TRBV11-2	TRBJ2-3
CACSRQGGNYGYTF	TRBV30	TRBJ1-2
CASSYSAPSGVYNEQFF	TRBV6-2/TRBV6-3	TRBJ2-1
CASSPSGGDYEQYF	TRBV7-2	TRBJ2-7
CASSQRWRDVIF	TRBV3-1	TRBJ2-7
CATSTNSALDTQYF	TRBV24-1	TRBJ2-3
CASYRGDIQYF	TRBV24-1	TRBJ2-4
CASGSGTGGSIQYF	TRBV11-1	TRBJ2-4
CASSQDPVPGETQYF	TRBV4-2	TRBJ2-5
CASSFDRQGKNIQYF	TRBV11-3	TRBJ2-4
CASSQGATEETQYF	TRBV3-2	TRBJ2-5
CASSGVPAGGADTQYF	TRBV5-1	TRBJ2-3
CASSQGFRNTQYF	TRBV4-3	TRBJ2-3